This TCR beta chain was sequenced during a study of blood T cells in healthy people across ages. Study-level results: Older age went with lower TCR beta diversity per million T cells, in a roughly linear way. Bulk PBMC profiling left naive and antigen-experienced comparisons inconclusive. Long-lived donors carried more naive CD4+ cells and greater diversity than aged donors.

The use of a sample-barcoded 5' primer and a J-beta primer mix characterized a second PCR of about 7 to 12 cycles. TCRdb re-analysed the 5' RACE reads in MiXCR, keeping a single row per CDR3 protein. Of nearly 800,000 distinct CDR3 sequences listed, just over 55% are singletons. RNA extraction gave at least 5.5 micrograms of total RNA per sample. As regards this clonotype: Antigen: not known.

The V and J ends lost 2 bases and 7 bases, in that order; junction bases with no gene match: 15. The CDR3 has 18 amino acids. CDR1 is LGHNA, CDR2 YSLEER, per germline. The sample consisted of blood. V is TRBV4-3 and J is TRBJ2-5, with TRBD1 matching over 11 bases. This sequence was found in a man aged 40-49 years in good health. The CDR3 DNA sequence: TGCGCCAGCAGCCAAAGCGGCCGCGGACAGGGGGCGCTTGGGACCCAGTACTTC. This translates into CASSQSGRGQGALGTQYF.